This T cell receptor (beta chain) was sequenced in a study of shared clonotypes between healthy human individuals. TCRdb keeps only in-frame clones here, not all; method: immunoSEQ multiplex PCR. The sample contains 2,500,000 or so clones, approximately 93% of which appear only once. Trimming cost V 4 bases and J 3 bases, with 7 bases left between them. The CDR3 length is 12 residues. Germline CDR1 is LNHDA and CDR2 is SQIVND (reference sequence). The study, taken as a whole, reports: Roughly 5% of naive CD4 clonotypes were common to several donors.

About this clone itself: The antigen is unknown.

The sequence was collected from a man aged 18 to 30 in good health. Some clones in this sample may be carry-over from other donors' samples. The chain is built from TRBV19 and TRBJ2-7, with a tentative D call TRBD2 (5 bases). Source material: naive CD4+ T cells from PBMCs. The subset denotes: CD45RA+ positively selected. As DNA, the CDR3 is TGTGCCAGTAGTACCCGGGACTACGAGCAGTACTTC. It is translated as CASSTRDYEQYF.